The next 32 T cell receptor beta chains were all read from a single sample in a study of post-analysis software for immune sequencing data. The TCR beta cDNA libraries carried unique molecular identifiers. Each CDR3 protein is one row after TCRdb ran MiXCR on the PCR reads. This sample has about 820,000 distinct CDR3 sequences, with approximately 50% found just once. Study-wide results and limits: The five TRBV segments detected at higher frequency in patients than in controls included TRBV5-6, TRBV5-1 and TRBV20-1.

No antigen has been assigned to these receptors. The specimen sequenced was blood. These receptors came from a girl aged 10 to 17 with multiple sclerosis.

As DNA, the CDR3 is TGTGCCTGGGGACAGGGGGCGAACACTGAAGCTTTCTTT. Its translation is CAWGQGANTEAFF. V gene TRBV30 combines with J gene TRBJ1-1, with TRBD1 matching 11 bases. CDR3 length: 13 residues. The germline CDR1 and CDR2 sequences are GTSNPN and SVGIG (reference sequence). The V gene end was trimmed by 5 bases and the J gene end by 1 base; junction bases not matched to a gene: 0.

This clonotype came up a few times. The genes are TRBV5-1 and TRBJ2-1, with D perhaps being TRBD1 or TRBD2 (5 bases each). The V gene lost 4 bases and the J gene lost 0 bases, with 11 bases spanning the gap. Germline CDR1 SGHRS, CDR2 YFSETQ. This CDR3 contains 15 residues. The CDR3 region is CASSGGSSSYNEQFF. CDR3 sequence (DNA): TGCGCCAGCAGCGGGGGATCCAGCTCCTACAATGAGCAGTTCTTC.

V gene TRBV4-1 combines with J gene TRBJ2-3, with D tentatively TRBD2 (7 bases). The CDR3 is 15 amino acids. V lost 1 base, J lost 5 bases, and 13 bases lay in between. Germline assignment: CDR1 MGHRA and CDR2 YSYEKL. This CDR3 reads CASSQARGALDTQYF. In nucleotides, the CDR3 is TGCGCCAGCAGCCAAGCCCGGGGGGCCCTAGATACGCAGTATTTT.

The CDR3 DNA is TGTGCCAGCAGCCCCTTTTTGTTTCGGGCCCGAGGCAGCGAGCAGTACTTC. It yields the protein CASSPFLFRARGSEQYF. This chain links TRBV3-1 with TRBJ2-7; D not certain. This CDR3 is 17 amino acids long. Trimming left V 4 bases short and J 6 bases short, with 25 bases between. Germline V lookup: CDR1 LGHDT, CDR2 YNNKEL (reference sequence).

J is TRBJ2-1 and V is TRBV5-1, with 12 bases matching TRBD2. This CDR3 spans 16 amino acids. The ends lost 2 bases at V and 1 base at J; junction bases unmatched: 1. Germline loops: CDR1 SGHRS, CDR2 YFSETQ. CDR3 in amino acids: CASSFGLAGSYNEQFF. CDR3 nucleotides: TGCGCCAGCAGCTTTGGACTAGCGGGATCCTACAATGAGCAGTTCTTC.

The CDR3, as DNA: TGCGCCAGCAGCTTGGAATCGGCCAGTGGCTTCTCTGGAAACACCATATATTTT. This codes for CASSLESASGFSGNTIYF. This sequence joins TRBV5-1 and TRBJ1-3; D unclear. Germline values: CDR1 SGHRS, CDR2 YFSETQ. The ends were cut back, 0 bases at V and 0 bases at J, with 16 bases in the middle. The CDR3 has 18 amino acids.

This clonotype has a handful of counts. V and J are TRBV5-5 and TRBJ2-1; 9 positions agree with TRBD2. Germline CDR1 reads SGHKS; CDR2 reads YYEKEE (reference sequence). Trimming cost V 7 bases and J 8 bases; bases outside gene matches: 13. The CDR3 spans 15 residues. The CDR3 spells CASLGGILAGDEQFF. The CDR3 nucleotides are TGTGCCAGCTTGGGAGGAATACTAGCGGGCGATGAGCAGTTCTTC.

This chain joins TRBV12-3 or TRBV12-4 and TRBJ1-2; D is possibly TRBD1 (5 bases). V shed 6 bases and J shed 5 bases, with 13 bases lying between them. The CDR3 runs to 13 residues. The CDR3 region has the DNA TGTGCCAGCAGACCAGGGCTTGAGTATGGCTACACCTTC. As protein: CASRPGLEYGYTF.

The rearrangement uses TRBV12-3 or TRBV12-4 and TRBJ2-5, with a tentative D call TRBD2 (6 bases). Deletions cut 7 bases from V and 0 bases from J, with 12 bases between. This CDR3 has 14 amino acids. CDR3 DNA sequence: TGTGCCAGCATTCACCGGGACTACCAAGAGACCCAGTACTTC. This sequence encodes CASIHRDYQETQYF.

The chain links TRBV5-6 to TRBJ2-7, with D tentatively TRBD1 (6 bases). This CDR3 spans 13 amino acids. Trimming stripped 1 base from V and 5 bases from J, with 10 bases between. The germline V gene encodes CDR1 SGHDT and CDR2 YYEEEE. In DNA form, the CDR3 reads TGTGCCAGCAGCTTGCGCTGGGGGCACGAGCAGTACTTC. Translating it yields CASSLRWGHEQYF.

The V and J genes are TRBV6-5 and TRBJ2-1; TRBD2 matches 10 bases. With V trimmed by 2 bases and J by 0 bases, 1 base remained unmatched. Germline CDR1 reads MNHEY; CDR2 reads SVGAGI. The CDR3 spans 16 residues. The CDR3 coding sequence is TGTGCCAGCAGTTACCCTAGCGGGAGCTCCTACAATGAGCAGTTCTTC. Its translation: CASSYPSGSSYNEQFF.

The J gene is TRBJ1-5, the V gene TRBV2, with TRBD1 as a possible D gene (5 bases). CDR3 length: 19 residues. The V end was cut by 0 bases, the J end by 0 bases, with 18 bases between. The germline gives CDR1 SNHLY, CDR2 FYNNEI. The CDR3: CASSEAREGRVNSNQPQHF. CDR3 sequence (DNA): TGTGCCAGCAGTGAAGCGAGGGAGGGGCGCGTTAATAGCAATCAGCCCCAGCATTTT.

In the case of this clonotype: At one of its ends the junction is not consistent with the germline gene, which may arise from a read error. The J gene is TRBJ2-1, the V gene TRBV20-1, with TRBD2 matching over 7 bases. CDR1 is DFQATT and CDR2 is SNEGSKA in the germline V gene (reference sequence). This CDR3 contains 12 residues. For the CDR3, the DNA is TGCGGTGCCAGGACTAGATACAATGAGCAGTTCTTC. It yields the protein CGARTRYNEQFF.

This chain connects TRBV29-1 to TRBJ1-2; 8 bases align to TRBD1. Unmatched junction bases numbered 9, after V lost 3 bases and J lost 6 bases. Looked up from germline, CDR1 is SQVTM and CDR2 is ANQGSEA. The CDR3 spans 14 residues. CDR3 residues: CSVDVPGGTDGYTF. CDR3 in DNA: TGCAGCGTTGACGTCCCAGGGGGCACAGATGGCTACACCTTC.

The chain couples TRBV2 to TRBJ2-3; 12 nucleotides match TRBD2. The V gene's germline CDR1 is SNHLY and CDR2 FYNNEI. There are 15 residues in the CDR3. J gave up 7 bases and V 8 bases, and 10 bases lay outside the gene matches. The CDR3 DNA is TGTGCCAGCGACCCAAGGACTAGCGGGGTCTATACGCAGTATTTT. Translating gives CASDPRTSGVYTQYF.

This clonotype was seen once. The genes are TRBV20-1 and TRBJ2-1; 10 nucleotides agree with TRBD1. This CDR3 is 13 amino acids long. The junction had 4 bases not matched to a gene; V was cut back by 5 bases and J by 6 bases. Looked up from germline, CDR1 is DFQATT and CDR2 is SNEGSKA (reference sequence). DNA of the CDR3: TGCAGTGCTCTCGGGACAGGGGCCAATGAGCAGTTCTTC. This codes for CSALGTGANEQFF.

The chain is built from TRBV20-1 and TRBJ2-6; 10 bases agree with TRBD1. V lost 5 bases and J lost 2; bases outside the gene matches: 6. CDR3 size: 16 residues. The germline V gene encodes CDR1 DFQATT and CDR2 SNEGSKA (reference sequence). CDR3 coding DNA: TGCAGTGCTGTGGACAGGGGGAGAGCTGGGGCCAACGTCCTGACTTTC. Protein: CSAVDRGRAGANVLTF.

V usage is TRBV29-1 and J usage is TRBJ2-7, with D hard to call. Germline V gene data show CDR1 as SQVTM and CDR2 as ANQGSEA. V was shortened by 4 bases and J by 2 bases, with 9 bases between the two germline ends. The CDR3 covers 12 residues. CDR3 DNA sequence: TGCAGCGTTGGTATAGGGACCTACGAGCAGTACTTC. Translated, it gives CSVGIGTYEQYF.

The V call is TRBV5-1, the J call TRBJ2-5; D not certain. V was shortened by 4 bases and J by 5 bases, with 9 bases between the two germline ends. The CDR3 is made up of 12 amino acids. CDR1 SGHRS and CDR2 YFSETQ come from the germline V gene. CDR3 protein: CASSPTPETQYF. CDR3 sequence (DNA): TGCGCCAGCAGCCCCACTCCCGAGACCCAGTACTTC. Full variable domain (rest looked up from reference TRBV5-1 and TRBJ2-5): KAGVTQTPRYLIKTRGQQVTLSCSPISGHRSVSWYQQTPGQGLQFLFEYFSETQRNKGNFPGRFSGRQFSNSRSEMNVSTLELGDSALYLCASSPTPETQYFGPGTRLLVL.

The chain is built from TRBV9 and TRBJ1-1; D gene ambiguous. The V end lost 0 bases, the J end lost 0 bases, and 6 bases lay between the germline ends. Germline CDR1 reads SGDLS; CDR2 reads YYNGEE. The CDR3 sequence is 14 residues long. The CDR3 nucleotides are TGTGCCAGCAGCGTAGGAGGGATGAACACTGAAGCTTTCTTT. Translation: CASSVGGMNTEAFF. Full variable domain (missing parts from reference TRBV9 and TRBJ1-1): DSGVTQTPKHLITATGQRVTLRCSPRSGDLSVYWYQQSLDQGLQFLIQYYNGEERAKGNILERFSAQQFPDLHSELNLSSLELGDSALYFCASSVGGMNTEAFFGQGTRLTVV.

This CDR3 is CASSLFRELEQFF. CDR3 nucleotides: TGTGCCAGCAGCTTATTTAGGGAGCTTGAGCAGTTCTTC. The chain combines TRBV11-1 with TRBJ2-1; the D gene is possibly TRBD2 (5 bases). The V gene's germline CDR1 is SGHAT and CDR2 FQDESV (reference sequence). V was shortened by 2 bases and J by 9 bases, with 11 bases between the two germline ends. There are 13 residues in the CDR3.

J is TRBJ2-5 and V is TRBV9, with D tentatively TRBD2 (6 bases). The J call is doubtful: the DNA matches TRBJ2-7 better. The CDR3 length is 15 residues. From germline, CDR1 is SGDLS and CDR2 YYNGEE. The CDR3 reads CASSTNGGAGYEQYF. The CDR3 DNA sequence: TGTGCCAGCAGCACCAACGGGGGTGCGGGCTACGAGCAGTACTTC.

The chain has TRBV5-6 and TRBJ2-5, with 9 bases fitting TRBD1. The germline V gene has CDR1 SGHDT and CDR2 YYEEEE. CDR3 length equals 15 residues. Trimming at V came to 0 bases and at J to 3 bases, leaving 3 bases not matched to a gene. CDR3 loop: CASSLGGQGEETQYF. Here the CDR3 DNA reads TGTGCCAGCAGCTTGGGGGGACAGGGAGAAGAGACCCAGTACTTC.

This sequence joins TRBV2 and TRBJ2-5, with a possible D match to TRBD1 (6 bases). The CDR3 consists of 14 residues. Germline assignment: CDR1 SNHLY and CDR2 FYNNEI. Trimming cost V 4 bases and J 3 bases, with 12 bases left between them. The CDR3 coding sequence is TGTGCCAGCAGTGCCGACAGGTCTAAAGAGACCCAGTACTTC. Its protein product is CASSADRSKETQYF.

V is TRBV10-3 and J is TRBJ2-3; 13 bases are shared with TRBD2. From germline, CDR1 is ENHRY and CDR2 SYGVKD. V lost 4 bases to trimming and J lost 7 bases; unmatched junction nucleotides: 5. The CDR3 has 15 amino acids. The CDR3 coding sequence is TGTGCCATCAGTGGGACTAGCGGGAGTGAATATACGCAGTATTTT. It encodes CAISGTSGSEYTQYF.

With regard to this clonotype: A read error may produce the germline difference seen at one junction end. The DNA for the CDR3 is TGTGCCAGCAGCTTAGCGGGACAGGGGGCAGGTGAGCAGTACTTC. This sequence encodes CASSLAGQGAGEQYF. This rearrangement joins TRBV5-1 to TRBJ2-7; TRBD1 aligns across 12 bases. The CDR3 is 15 residues long. Looked up from germline, CDR1 is SGHRS and CDR2 is YFSETQ.

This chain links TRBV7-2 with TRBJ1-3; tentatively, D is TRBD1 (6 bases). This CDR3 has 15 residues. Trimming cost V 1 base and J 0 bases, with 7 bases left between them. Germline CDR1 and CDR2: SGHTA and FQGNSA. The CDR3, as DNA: TGTGCCAGCAGCTTAGACAGGGTCTCTGGAAACACCATATATTTT. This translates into CASSLDRVSGNTIYF.

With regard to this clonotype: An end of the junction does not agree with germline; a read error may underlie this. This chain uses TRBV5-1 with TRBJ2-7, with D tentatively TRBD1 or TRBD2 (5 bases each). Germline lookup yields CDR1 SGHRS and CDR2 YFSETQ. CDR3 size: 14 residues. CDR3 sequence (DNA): TGTGCCAGCAGTTTCTCCGGGACGGGCTACGAGCAGTACTTC. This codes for CASSFSGTGYEQYF. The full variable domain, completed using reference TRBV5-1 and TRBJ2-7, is KAGVTQTPRYLIKTRGQQVTLSCSPISGHRSVSWYQQTPGQGLQFLFEYFSETQRNKGNFPGRFSGRQFSNSRSEMNVSTLELGDSALYLCASSFSGTGYEQYFGPGTRLTVT.

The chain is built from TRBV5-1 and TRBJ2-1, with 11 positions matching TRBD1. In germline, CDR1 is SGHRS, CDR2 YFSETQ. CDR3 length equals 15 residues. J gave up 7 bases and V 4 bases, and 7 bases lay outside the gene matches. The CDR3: CASSQGGTGGNEQFF. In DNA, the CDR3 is TGCGCCAGCAGCCAGGGGGGGACAGGGGGTAATGAGCAGTTCTTC.

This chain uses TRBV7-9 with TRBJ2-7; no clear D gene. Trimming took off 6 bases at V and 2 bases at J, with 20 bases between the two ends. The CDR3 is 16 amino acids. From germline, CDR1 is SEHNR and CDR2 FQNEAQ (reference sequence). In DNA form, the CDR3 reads TGTGCCAGCAGTCTGAGTATGGGCAGGATGACCTACGAGCAGTACTTC. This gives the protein CASSLSMGRMTYEQYF.

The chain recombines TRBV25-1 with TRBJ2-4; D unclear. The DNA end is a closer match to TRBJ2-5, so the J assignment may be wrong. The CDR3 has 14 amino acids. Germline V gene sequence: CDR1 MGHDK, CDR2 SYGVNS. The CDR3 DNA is TGTGCCAGCAGTGAACCGAATACCCCAGAGACCCAGTACTTC. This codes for CASSEPNTPETQYF.

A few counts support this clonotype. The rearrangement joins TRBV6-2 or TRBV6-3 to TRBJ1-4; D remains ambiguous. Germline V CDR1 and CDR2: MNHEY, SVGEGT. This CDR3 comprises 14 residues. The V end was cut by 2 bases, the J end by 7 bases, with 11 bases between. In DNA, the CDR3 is TGTGCCAGCAGTTACGGGCGAACGGCTGAAAAACTGTTTTTT. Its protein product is CASSYGRTAEKLFF.